The 2 T cell receptor beta chains below were found in one sample sequenced in a study of cytomegalovirus exposure and HLA in healthy donors. This PCR relied on a set of 60 Vbeta primers and 13 Jbeta primers. Using immunoSEQ multiplex PCR, the repertoire was profiled, and TCRdb retains in-frame clones only, with some absent. The table lists 130,000 or so clones, with roughly 2% in the top ten. The sequenced sample was PBMCs. All receptors derive from a woman between 55 and 75 years old in good health and CMV-seronegative.

This chain connects TRBV28 to TRBJ1-2; maybe TRBD1 (5 bases). Trimming cost V 4 bases and J 4 bases, with 10 bases left between them. Germline CDR1 and CDR2: MDHEN and SYDVKM. The length of the CDR3 is 13 residues. The CDR3 DNA reads TGTGCCAGCAGTTCCGAACAGGCCTATGGCTACACCTTC. This gives the protein CASSSEQAYGYTF.

The V and J genes are TRBV6-6 and TRBJ1-5, with D possibly being TRBD1 (6 bases). CDR1 and CDR2 (germline): MNHNY, SVGAGI (reference sequence). The length of the CDR3 is 14 residues. Trimming stripped 6 bases from V and 4 bases from J, with 13 bases between. The CDR3 reads CASRTRQANQPQHF. CDR3 coding DNA: TGTGCCAGCAGAACTAGACAGGCAAATCAGCCCCAGCATTTT.